Sequencing of this T cell receptor (beta chain) was carried out in a study of Ad26.COV2.S vaccination and SARS-CoV-2 variants. Overall study results and limits: Substantial breadth in spike-specific CD8+ and CD4+ T cell responses was reportedly seen after vaccination.

As for treatment: 15 to 20 received Ad26.COV2.S at low or high dose, single or two shots; several received placebo; per-sample allocation not given. Sampling occurred on day 63 after the first vaccine or placebo injection. Boston supplied an adult donor aged 18-55 years. Turning to this clone: Its antigen is not known.

Method: immunoSEQ multiplex PCR; TCRdb's copy keeps in-frame clones and lacks some. This repertoire shows about 410,000 clones, over 80% found once; its top ten account for over 1.5%. The V gene's germline CDR1 is MNHEY and CDR2 SVGAGI. CDR3 length equals 16 residues. V was clipped by 2 bases and J by 0 bases; unmatched bases: 3. This chain links TRBV6-5 with TRBJ1-3; 8 bases agree with TRBD1. The receptor's source is a person between 18 and 65 years old who received the Ad26.COV2.S COVID-19 vaccine or a placebo. This specimen was peripheral blood, taken in a trial of Ad26.COV2.S vaccine versus placebo. The CDR3 bases are TGTGCCAGCAGTTACACAGGGACAGGCTCTGGAAACACCATATATTTT. It encodes CASSYTGTGSGNTIYF.